The clone carrying this TCR beta chain was counted a single time. This specimen belongs to a study of blood T cell repertoires in COVID-19. Overall study context: Nucleic acid was either cDNA or gDNA, and it came from T cells, B-cell-depleted T cells, or PBMCs.

The germline gives CDR1 SGHRS, CDR2 YFSETQ. The CDR3 runs 12 residues. The V end lost 0 bases, the J end lost 10 bases, and 8 bases lay between the germline ends. As handled by the study authors: Reference gene primer amplification yielded estimated nucleated cell counts. Clones were read by immunoSEQ multiplex PCR, and TCRdb kept only the in-frame ones, dropping some. V and J calls plus clone size are reproduced from that table; the DNA served to infer D and trimming. The sample consists of more than 150,000 clones, roughly 80% of them appearing once. The sample consisted of peripheral blood. The chain employs TRBV5-1 and TRBJ2-1; D is undetermined. The TCR was taken from a woman aged 80 or older with acute or convalescent COVID-19. In DNA, the CDR3 is TGCGCCAGCAGCTTGGCCTCCTCGGAGCAGTTCTTC. As protein: CASSLASSEQFF. The full variable domain, in which reference TRBV5-1 and TRBJ2-1 provide the parts outside the CDR3, is KAGVTQTPRYLIKTRGQQVTLSCSPISGHRSVSWYQQTPGQGLQFLFEYFSETQRNKGNFPGRFSGRQFSNSRSEMNVSTLELGDSALYLCASSLASSEQFFGPGTRLTVL.